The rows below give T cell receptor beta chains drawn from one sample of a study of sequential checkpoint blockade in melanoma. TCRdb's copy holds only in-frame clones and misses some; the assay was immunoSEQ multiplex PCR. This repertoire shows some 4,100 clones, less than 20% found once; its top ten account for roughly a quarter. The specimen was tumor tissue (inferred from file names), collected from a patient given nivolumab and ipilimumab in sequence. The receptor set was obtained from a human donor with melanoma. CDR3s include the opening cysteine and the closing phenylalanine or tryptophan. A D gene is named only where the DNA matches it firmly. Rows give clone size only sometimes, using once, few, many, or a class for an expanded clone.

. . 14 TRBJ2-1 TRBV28 CASSPKPQGVEKFF TGTGCCAGCAGTCCCAAACCCCAGGGAGTCGAGAAGTTCTTC
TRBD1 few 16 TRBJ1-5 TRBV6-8 CASSTPGQGVHQPQHF TGTGCCAGCAGTACTCCGGGACAGGGCGTCCATCAGCCCCAGCATTTT
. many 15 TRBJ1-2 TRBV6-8 CASSYVGGTNYGYTF TGTGCCAGCAGTTACGTGGGGGGGACGAACTATGGCTACACCTTC
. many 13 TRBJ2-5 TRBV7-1 CASRFEGEETQYF TGTGCCAGCAGGTTTGAGGGAGAAGAGACCCAGTACTTC
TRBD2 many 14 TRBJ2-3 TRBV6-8 CASSRRGGKDTQYF TGTGCCAGCAGCCGGCGGGGGGGCAAAGATACGCAGTATTTT
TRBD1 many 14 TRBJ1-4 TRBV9 CASMDRGREEKLFF TGTGCCAGCATGGACAGGGGGCGTGAGGAAAAACTGTTTTTT
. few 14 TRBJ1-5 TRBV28 CASSRDTGYQPQHF TGTGCCAGCAGCCGGGACACAGGTTATCAGCCCCAGCATTTT
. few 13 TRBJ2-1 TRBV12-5 CASGLPGDLEQFF TGTGCTAGTGGTTTGCCAGGGGACTTGGAGCAGTTCTTC
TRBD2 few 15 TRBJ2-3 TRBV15 CATSSGGGRTDTQYF TGTGCCACCAGCAGCGGCGGGGGGCGCACAGATACGCAGTATTTT
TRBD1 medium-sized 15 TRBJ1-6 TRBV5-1 CASSPTGTAGSPLHF TGCGCCAGCAGCCCAACCGGGACAGCCGGTTCACCCCTCCACTTT
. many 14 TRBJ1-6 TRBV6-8 CASSKQVYNSPLHF TGTGCCAGCAGTAAGCAAGTATATAATTCACCCCTCCACTTT
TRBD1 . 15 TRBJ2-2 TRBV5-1 CASSPDRGRAGELFF TGCGCCAGCAGCCCGGACAGGGGGAGGGCCGGGGAGCTGTTTTTT
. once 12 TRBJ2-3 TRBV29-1 CSVVLYTDTQYF TGCAGCGTTGTGCTTTATACAGATACGCAGTATTTT
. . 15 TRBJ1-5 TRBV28 CASSLSGYSNQPQHF TGTGCCAGCAGTTTATCGGGGTATAGCAATCAGCCCCAGCATTTT
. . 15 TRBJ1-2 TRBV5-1 CASSLAKGGARGYTF TGCGCCAGCAGCTTGGCCAAGGGGGGGGCGCGAGGCTACACCTTC
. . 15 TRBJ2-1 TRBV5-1 CASSLDGTTYNEQFF TGCGCCAGCAGCTTGGACGGGACCACCTACAATGAGCAGTTCTTC
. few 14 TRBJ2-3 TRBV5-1 CASSLGGGTDTQYF TGCGCCAGCAGCTTGGGGGGGGGCACAGATACGCAGTATTTT
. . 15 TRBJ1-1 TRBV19 CASNRLTGSNTEAFF TGTGCCAGTAATAGACTGACAGGTTCGAACACTGAAGCTTTCTTT
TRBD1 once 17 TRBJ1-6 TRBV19 CASSTHPRQGARSPLHF TGTGCCAGTAGTACCCACCCAAGACAGGGGGCCCGATCACCCCTCCACTTT
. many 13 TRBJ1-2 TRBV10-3 CAISESAGYGYTF TGTGCCATCAGTGAGTCAGCAGGGTATGGCTACACCTTC
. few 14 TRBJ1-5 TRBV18 CASSPHSEKQPQHF TGTGCCAGCTCACCACACAGCGAAAAGCAGCCCCAGCATTTT
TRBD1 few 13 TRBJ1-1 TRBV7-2 CASSRTGLGEAFF TGTGCCAGCAGCCGGACAGGGTTGGGGGAAGCTTTCTTT
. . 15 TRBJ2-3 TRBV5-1 CASSLGGQRADTQYF TGCGCCAGCAGCTTGGGGGGGCAGAGAGCAGATACGCAGTATTTT
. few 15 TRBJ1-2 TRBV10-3 CAISETGTSNYGYTF TGTGCCATCAGTGAGACCGGGACCTCTAACTATGGCTACACCTTC
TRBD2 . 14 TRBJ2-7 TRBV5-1 CASSPDPGLAGRYF TGCGCCAGCAGCCCGGACCCCGGACTAGCGGGACGGTACTTC
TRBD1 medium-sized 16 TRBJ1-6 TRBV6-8 CASSYARTGSYSPLHF TGTGCCAGCAGTTACGCCCGGACAGGGTCTTATTCACCCCTCCACTTT
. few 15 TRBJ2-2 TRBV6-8 CASSYGGAYTGELFF TGTGCCAGCAGTTACGGCGGGGCGTACACCGGGGAGCTGTTTTTT
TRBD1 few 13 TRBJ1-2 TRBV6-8 CATDRGGFHGYTF TGTGCCACAGACAGGGGCGGGTTCCATGGCTACACCTTC
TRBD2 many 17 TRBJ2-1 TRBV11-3 CASSHTTGGVTYNEQFF TGTGCCAGCAGCCACACGACCGGGGGGGTTACTTACAATGAGCAGTTCTTC
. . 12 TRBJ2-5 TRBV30 CAGRDSQETQYF TGTGCCGGCCGGGACTCTCAAGAGACCCAGTACTTC
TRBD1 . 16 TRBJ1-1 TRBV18 CASSPMGGTGDTEAFF TGTGCCAGCTCACCGATGGGTGGGACAGGGGACACTGAAGCTTTCTTT
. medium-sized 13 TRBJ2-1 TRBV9 CASSPQGYNEQFF TGTGCCAGCAGCCCACAGGGTTACAATGAGCAGTTCTTC
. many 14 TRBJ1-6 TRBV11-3 CASSLDPQNSPLHF TGTGCCAGCAGCTTAGATCCCCAGAATTCACCCCTCCACTTT
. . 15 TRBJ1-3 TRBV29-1 CSVRVVATDGNTIYF TGCAGCGTTAGGGTCGTAGCAACTGATGGAAACACCATATATTTT
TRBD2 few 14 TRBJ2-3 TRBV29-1 CSVWTSGVWGTQYF TGCAGCGTCTGGACTAGCGGGGTTTGGGGTACGCAGTATTTT
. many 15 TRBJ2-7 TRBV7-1 CASTIPGGSSYEQYF TGTGCCAGCACCATCCCTGGGGGCTCGTCCTACGAGCAGTACTTC
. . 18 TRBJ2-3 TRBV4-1 CASSQDPTSGTSTDTQYF TGCGCCAGCAGCCAAGATCCTACCTCCGGGACCAGCACAGATACGCAGTATTTT
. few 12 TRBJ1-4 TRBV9 CASGGANEKLFF TGTGCCAGCGGGGGTGCTAATGAAAAACTGTTTTTT
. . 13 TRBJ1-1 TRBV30 CAWIPDGNTEAFF TGTGCCTGGATCCCGGACGGGAACACTGAAGCTTTCTTT
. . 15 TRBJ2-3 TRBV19 CASSRSETGRDTQYF TGTGCCAGTAGTAGGTCCGAGACAGGGAGGGATACGCAGTATTTT
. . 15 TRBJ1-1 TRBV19 CASSIFGGMNTEAFF TGTGCCAGTAGTATTTTCGGTGGTATGAACACTGAAGCTTTCTTT
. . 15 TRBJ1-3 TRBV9 CASSEINGAGNTIYF TGTGCCAGCAGTGAAATCAACGGGGCTGGAAACACCATATATTTT
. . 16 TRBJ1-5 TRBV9 CASSEMTSSSNQPQHF TGTGCCAGCAGTGAAATGACAAGCTCTAGCAATCAGCCCCAGCATTTT
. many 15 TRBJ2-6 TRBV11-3 CASSLEGSGANVLTF TGTGCCAGCAGCTTAGAAGGCTCTGGGGCCAACGTCCTGACTTTC
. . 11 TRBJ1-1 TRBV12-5 CASGLGTEAFF TGTGCTAGTGGTTTGGGCACTGAAGCTTTCTTT
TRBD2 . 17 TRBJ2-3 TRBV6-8 CAIGTSGGPSSTDTQYF TGTGCCATCGGAACTAGCGGGGGGCCGTCTTCCACAGATACGCAGTATTTT
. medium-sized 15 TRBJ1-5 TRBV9 CASSVGRASNQPQHF TGTGCCAGCAGCGTGGGCAGGGCGAGCAATCAGCCCCAGCATTTT
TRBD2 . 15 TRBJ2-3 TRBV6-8 CASSDSGGAADTQYF TGTGCCAGCAGTGATAGCGGGGGGGCCGCAGATACGCAGTATTTT
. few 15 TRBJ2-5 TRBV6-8 CASSYSDDDQETQYF TGTGCCAGCAGTTACTCGGATGACGACCAAGAGACCCAGTACTTC
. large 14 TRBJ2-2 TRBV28 CASSPIGHTGELFF TGTGCCAGCAGCCCTATAGGGCACACCGGGGAGCTGTTTTTT
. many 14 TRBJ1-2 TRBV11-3 CASSDGQINYGYTF TGTGCCAGCAGCGACGGACAGATTAACTATGGCTACACCTTC
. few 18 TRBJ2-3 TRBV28 CASSLWTGLGSSTDTQYF TGTGCCAGCAGTTTATGGACGGGTCTGGGGTCTAGCACAGATACGCAGTATTTT
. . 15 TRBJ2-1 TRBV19 CASSLTSAKYNEQFF TGTGCCAGTAGCTTAACCTCGGCGAAATACAATGAGCAGTTCTTC
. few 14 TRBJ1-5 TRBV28 CASREPGQNQPQHF TGTGCCAGCAGGGAACCGGGACAAAATCAGCCCCAGCATTTT
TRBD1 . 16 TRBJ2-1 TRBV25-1 CASSEFRGQFGNEQFF TGTGCCAGCAGTGAATTTAGGGGGCAGTTTGGAAATGAGCAGTTCTTC
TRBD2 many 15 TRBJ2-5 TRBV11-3 CASSPLAASSETQYF TGTGCCAGCAGTCCCCTAGCGGCCTCTTCGGAGACCCAGTACTTC
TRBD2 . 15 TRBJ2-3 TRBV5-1 CASSFSGALGDTQYF TGCGCCAGCAGCTTCAGCGGGGCCTTAGGGGATACGCAGTATTTT